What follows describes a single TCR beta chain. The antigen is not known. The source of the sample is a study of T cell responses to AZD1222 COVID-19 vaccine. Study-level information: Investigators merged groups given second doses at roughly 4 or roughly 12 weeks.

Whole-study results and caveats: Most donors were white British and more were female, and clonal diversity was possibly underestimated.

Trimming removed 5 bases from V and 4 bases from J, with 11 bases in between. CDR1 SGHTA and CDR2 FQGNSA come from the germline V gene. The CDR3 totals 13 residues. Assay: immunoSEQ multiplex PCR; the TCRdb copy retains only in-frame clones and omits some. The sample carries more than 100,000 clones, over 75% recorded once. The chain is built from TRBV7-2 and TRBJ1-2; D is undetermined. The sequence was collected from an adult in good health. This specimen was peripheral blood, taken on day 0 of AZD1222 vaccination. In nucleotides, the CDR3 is TGTGCCAGCAGCCGTTTTTCCAGCTATGGCTACACCTTC. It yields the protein CASSRFSSYGYTF.